Below, one TCR beta chain is given with its context. Peripheral blood, around 9.4 milliliters per donor, was collected. Each sample used at least 7 million PBMCs. Germline V gene lookup returns CDR1 SQVTM and CDR2 ANQGSEA. The CDR3 spans 16 residues. V dropped 3 bases and J dropped 4; count of bases not matched to a gene: 11. A second PCR, run for roughly 7 to 11 cycles, used a sample-barcoded 5' primer plus a J-beta primer mix. MiXCR, run by TCRdb on the 5' RACE reads, gives a single entry per CDR3 protein. The repertoire includes about 1.4 million distinct CDR3 sequences, around 59% of them detected once, and 6.7% sits in the top ten. This entry belongs to a study of blood T cells in healthy people across ages.

What was sequenced was blood. The TCR originated in a man aged 18 to 29 in good health. V usage is TRBV29-1 and J usage is TRBJ2-1; 8 bases map to TRBD2. The CDR3 reads CSVDYRGGVGYNEQFF. The CDR3 bases are TGCAGCGTTGATTACCGGGGGGGCGTTGGGTACAATGAGCAGTTCTTC.